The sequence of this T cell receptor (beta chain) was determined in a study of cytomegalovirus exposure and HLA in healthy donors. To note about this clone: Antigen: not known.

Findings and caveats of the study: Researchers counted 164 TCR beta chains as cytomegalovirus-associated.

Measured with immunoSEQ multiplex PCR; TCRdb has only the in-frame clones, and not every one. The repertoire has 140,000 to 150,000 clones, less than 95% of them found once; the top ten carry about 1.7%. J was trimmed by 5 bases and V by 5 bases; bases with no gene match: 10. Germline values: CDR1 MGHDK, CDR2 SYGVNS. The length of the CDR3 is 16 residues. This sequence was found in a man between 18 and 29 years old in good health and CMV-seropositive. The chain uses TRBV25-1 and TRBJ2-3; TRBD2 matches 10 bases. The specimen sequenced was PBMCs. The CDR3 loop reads CASSPGLALRLDTQYF. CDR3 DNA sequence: TGTGCCAGCAGTCCGGGACTAGCGTTAAGGTTAGATACGCAGTATTTT.